The clone carrying this T cell receptor (beta chain) was recorded a few times. This sample is part of a study of blood T cell repertoires in COVID-19. In the study overall: Spain, Italy and the United States supplied samples that represented acute and convalescent COVID-19. T cells, B-cell-depleted T cells, or PBMCs provided the cDNA or gDNA that served as material.

The germline V gene has CDR1 MGHRA and CDR2 YSYEKL. The CDR3 contains 14 residues. V was shortened by 0 bases and J by 8 bases, with 13 bases between the two germline ends. The authors' processing: Estimates of nucleated cell counts were drawn from the amplification of reference gene primers. Profiled with immunoSEQ multiplex PCR; TCRdb holds only in-frame clones, not every one. V and J calls and clone size are copied from that table; D and trimming were computed from the DNA. The repertoire holds roughly 230,000 clones, about 79% seen once, with 3% to 4% in the top ten. This rearrangement joins TRBV4-1 to TRBJ1-2; D possibly corresponds to TRBD1 (5 bases). This clonotype was obtained from a woman aged 60-75 years who had recovered from COVID-19. Sequenced: PBMCs or T cells enriched from blood (not recorded which). In DNA, the CDR3 is TGCGCCAGCAGCCAAGATAGGTCAGGGAAAGGCTACACCTTC. The encoded protein is CASSQDRSGKGYTF.